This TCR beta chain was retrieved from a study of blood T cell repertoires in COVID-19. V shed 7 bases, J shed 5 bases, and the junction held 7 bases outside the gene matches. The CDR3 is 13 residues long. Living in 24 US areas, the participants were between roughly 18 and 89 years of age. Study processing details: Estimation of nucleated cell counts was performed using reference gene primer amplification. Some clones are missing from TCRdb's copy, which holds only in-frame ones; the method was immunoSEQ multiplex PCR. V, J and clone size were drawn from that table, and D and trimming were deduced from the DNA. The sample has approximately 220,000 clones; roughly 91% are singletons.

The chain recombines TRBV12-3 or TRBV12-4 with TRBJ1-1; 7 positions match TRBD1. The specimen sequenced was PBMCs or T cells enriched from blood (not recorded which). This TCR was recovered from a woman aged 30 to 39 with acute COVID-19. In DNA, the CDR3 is TGTGCCAGCATCCGAGGGGGCGGGACTGAAGCTTTCTTT. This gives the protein CASIRGGGTEAFF.